These T cell receptor beta chains were read from a single sample in a study of blood T cell repertoires in COVID-19. Generated by immunoSEQ multiplex PCR, the TCRdb table keeps only in-frame clones and is missing some. The sample records approximately 97,000 clones, about four fifths being singletons. Material: peripheral blood. The receptors were gathered from a human donor in a cohort sampled during active COVID-19. The conserved cysteine and the conserved F or W are not part of the CDR3 here. Each record gives: V gene, J gene, CDR3 protein.

v_call: TRBV7-6
j_call: TRBJ1-5
cdr3_aa: ASSTGQGWGQPQH

v_call: TRBV6-5
j_call: TRBJ1-1
cdr3_aa: ASRPGQGRTEAF

v_call: TRBV4-3
j_call: TRBJ2-2
cdr3_aa: ASSPREAGDTGELF

v_call: TRBV18
j_call: TRBJ1-5
cdr3_aa: ASSRAAGSNQPQH

v_call: TRBV9
j_call: TRBJ2-3
cdr3_aa: ASSVNRGHGTDTQY

v_call: TRBV4-1
j_call: TRBJ1-4
cdr3_aa: ASSQGRGEKLF

v_call: TRBV13
j_call: TRBJ2-7
cdr3_aa: ASSLGTGVGEQY

v_call: TRBV2
j_call: TRBJ1-3
cdr3_aa: ASSEARASGNTIY

v_call: TRBV2
j_call: TRBJ1-4
cdr3_aa: ASTLGPGGSTNEKLF

v_call: TRBV7-2
j_call: TRBJ2-7
cdr3_aa: ASSLGLAGTSYEQY

v_call: TRBV9
j_call: TRBJ2-1
cdr3_aa: ASSISGESSYNEQF

v_call: TRBV4-3
j_call: TRBJ2-3
cdr3_aa: ASSQPLGQGARNTQY

v_call: TRBV28
j_call: TRBJ2-1
cdr3_aa: ASLPPQGQIDNEQF

v_call: TRBV7-2
j_call: TRBJ1-1
cdr3_aa: ASSYGTANTEAF

v_call: TRBV5-1
j_call: TRBJ1-1
cdr3_aa: ASRDSSWGTEAF